Here is one TCR beta chain with its context. The assay was immunoSEQ multiplex PCR, and TCRdb's table has in-frame clones only and misses some. This sample carries about 190,000 clones, around 84% of them seen once, and the ten largest clones take roughly 3.2%. The CDR3 is 12 amino acids. V lost 5 bases, J lost 13 bases, and 18 bases lay in between. Looked up from germline, CDR1 is SGHAT and CDR2 is FQNNGV. Which cohort a participant joined came from the clinical history participants gave. Recovery meant two consecutive negative NP/OP PCR tests, professional clearance, or resolved symptoms. This record belongs to a study of blood T cell repertoires in COVID-19. Study background: Italy, Spain and the United States were the sources of the convalescent and acute COVID-19 samples. From T cells, B-cell-depleted T cells, or PBMCs came the material, which was cDNA or gDNA.

This clonotype was obtained from a woman in her thirties who had recovered from COVID-19. The specimen sequenced was PBMCs or T cells enriched from blood (not recorded which). V and J are TRBV11-2 and TRBJ2-7; TRBD2 is a possible D gene (6 bases). The CDR3 is CASSAGPGTFYF. In nucleotides, the CDR3 is TGTGCCAGCAGCGCCGGCCCCGGGACTTTTTACTTC.